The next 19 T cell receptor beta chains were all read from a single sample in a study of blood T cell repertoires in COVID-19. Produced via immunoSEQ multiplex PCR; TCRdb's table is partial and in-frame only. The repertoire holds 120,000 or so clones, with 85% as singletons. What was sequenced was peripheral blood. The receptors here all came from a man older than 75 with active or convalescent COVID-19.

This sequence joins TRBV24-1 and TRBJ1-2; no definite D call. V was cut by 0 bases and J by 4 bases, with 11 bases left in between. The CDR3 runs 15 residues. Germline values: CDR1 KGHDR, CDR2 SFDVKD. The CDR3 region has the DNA TGTGCCACCAGTGATTTGAAGAGGTCTGTCTATGGCTACACCTTC. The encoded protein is CATSDLKRSVYGYTF.

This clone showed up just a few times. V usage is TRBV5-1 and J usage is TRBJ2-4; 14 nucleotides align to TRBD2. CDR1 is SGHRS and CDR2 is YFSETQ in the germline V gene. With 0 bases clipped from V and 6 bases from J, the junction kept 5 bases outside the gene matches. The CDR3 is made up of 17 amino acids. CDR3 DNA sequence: TGCGCCAGCAGCTTGGCCGGACTAGCGGGGGGAAGAAACATTCAGTACTTC. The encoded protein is CASSLAGLAGGRNIQYF.

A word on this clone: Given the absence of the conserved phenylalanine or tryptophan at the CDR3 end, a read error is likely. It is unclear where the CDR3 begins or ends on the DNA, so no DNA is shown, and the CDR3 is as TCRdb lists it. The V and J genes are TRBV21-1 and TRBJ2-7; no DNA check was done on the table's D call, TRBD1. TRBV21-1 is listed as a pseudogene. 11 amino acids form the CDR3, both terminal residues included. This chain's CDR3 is CASSKVGARDA.

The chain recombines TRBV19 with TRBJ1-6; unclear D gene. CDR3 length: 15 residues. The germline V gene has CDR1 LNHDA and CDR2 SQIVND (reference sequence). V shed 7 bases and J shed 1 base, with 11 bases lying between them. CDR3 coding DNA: TGTGCCAGTACCCCAGGCGGGTCCTATAATTCACCCCTCCACTTT. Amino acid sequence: CASTPGGSYNSPLHF.

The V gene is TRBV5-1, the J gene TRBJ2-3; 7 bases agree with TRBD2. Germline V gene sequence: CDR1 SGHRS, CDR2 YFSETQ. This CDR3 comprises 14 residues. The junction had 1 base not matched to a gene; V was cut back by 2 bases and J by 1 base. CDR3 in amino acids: CASSFSGGTDTQYF. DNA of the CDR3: TGCGCCAGCAGCTTCAGCGGGGGCACAGATACGCAGTATTTT.

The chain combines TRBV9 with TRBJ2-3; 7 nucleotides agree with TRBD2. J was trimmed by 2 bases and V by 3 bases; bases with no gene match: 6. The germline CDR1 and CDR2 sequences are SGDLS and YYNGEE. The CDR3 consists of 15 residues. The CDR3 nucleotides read TGTGCCAGCAGCGGGCCGGGACTACACACAGATACGCAGTATTTT. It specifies CASSGPGLHTDTQYF.

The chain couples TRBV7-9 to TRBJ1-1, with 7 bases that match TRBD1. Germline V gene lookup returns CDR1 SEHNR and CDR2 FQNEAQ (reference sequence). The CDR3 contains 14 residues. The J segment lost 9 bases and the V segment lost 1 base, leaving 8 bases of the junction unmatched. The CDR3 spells CASSLEQGGRQAFF. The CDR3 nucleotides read TGTGCCAGCAGCTTAGAGCAAGGGGGCAGGCAAGCTTTCTTT.

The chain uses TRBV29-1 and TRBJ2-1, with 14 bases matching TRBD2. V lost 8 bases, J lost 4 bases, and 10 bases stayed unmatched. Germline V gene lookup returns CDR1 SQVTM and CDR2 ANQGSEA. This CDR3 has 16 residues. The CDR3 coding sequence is TGCAGCTGCGGCGGGGGACTAGCGGGGGAGTACAATGAGCAGTTCTTC. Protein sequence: CSCGGGLAGEYNEQFF.

The CDR3: CASSPLYTGFYGYTF. DNA for the CDR3: TGTGCCAGCAGCCCCTTATACACAGGGTTCTATGGCTACACCTTC. The J gene is TRBJ1-2, the V gene TRBV6-5; D is possibly TRBD1 (6 bases). Germline V gives CDR1 MNHEY, CDR2 SVGAGI. The CDR3 spans 15 residues. Trimming took 6 bases from V and 4 from J, leaving 18 bases between them.

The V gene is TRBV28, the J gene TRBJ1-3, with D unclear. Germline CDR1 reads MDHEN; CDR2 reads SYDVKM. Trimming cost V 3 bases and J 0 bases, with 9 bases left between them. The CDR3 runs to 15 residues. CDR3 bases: TGTGCCAGCAGTTTGGGCCAGAACTCTGGAAACACCATATATTTT. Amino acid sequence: CASSLGQNSGNTIYF.

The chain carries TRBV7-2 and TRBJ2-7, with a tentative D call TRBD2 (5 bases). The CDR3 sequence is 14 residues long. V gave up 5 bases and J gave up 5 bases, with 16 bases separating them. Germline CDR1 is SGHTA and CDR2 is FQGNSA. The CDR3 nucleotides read TGTGCCAGCAGCCCTAGCCGGGCCTCTGACGAGCAGTACTTC. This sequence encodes CASSPSRASDEQYF.

CDR3 DNA sequence: TGTGCCATCAGTGAGGTCGGAAACATTCAGTACTTC. Translating gives CAISEVGNIQYF. The V call is TRBV10-3, the J call TRBJ2-4; D is unresolved. V was pared by 2 bases and J by 6 bases, with 5 bases between. The germline V gene has CDR1 ENHRY and CDR2 SYGVKD. This CDR3 has 12 amino acids.

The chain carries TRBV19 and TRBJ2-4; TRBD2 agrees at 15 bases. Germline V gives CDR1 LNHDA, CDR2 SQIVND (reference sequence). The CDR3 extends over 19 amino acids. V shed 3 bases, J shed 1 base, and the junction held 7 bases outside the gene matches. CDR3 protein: CASSMGLAGGGGAKNIQYF. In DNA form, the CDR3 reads TGTGCCAGTAGTATGGGACTAGCGGGAGGAGGTGGGGCCAAAAACATTCAGTACTTC.

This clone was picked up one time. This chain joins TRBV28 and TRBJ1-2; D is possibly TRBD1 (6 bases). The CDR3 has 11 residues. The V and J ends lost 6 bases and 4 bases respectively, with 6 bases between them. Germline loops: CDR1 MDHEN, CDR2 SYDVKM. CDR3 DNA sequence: TGTGCCAGCAGACAGGGCTATGGCTACACCTTC. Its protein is CASRQGYGYTF.

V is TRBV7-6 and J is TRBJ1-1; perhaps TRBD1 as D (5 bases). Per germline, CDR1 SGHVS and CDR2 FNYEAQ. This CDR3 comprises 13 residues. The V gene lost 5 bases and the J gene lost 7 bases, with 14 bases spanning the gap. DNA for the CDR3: TGTGCCAGCAGCGCCACGGGGCGGGGTGAAGCTTTCTTT. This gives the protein CASSATGRGEAFF.

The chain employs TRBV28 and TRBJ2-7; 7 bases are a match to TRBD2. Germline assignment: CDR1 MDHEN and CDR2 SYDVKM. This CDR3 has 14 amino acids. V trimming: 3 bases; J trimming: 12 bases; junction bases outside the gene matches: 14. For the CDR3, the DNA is TGTGCCAGCAGTTTTAGGCCTAGCGGCTCCTCAAGGTACTTC. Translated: CASSFRPSGSSRYF.

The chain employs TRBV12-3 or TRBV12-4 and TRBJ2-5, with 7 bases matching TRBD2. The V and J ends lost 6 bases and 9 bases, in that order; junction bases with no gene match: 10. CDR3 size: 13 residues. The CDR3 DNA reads TGTGCCAGCAGCCTCCTAGCGGTCGGGGCCCAGTACTTC. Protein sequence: CASSLLAVGAQYF.

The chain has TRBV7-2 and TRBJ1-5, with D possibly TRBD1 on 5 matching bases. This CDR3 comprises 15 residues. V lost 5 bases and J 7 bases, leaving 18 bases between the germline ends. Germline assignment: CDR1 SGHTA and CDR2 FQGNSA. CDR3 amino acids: CASSRSGDSYQPQHF. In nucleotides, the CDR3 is TGTGCCAGCAGCCGCTCCGGTGACAGCTACCAGCCCCAGCATTTT. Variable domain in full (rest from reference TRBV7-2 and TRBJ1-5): GAGVSQSPSNKVTEKGKDVELRCDPISGHTALYWYRQSLGQGLEFLIYFQGNSAPDKSGLPSDRFSAERTGGSVSTLTIQRTQQEDSAVYLCASSRSGDSYQPQHFGDGTRLSIL.

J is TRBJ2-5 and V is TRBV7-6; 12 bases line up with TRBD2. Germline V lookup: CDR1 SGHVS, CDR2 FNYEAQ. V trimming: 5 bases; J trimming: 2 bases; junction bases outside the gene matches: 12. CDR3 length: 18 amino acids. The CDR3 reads CASSPSLAGGPGQETQYF. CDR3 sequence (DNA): TGTGCCAGCAGCCCCAGTCTAGCGGGAGGGCCGGGGCAAGAGACCCAGTACTTC.